The rows below give T cell receptor beta chains drawn from one sample of a study of monozygotic twins with inflammatory bowel disease. Reanalyzing the 5' RACE reads, TCRdb keeps one entry per CDR3 protein, without DNA. The specimen's table records approximately 390,000 distinct CDR3 sequences. The sample consisted of blood. The receptor source for this set is a human donor with ulcerative colitis or Crohn's disease, or a healthy co-twin of an affected twin (not recorded which). CDR3s include the opening cysteine and the closing phenylalanine or tryptophan.

CDR3 length,V gene,J gene,CDR3 protein
18,TRBV7-6,TRBJ2-5,CASSLASRSGGGLETQYF
16,TRBV7-9,TRBJ2-5,CASSAPGHGAQETQYF
11,TRBV24-1,TRBJ1-2,CATSDGGGYTF
15,TRBV10-3,TRBJ1-1,CAISEKGMVNTEAFF
14,TRBV6-5,TRBJ2-2,CASSFGLGSGELFF
13,TRBV2,TRBJ2-3,CASSADLTDTQYF
11,TRBV29-1,TRBJ1-1,CSVHGVTEAFF
16,TRBV7-2,TRBJ2-5,CASSLNQIQGRETQYF
15,TRBV3-1,TRBJ2-2,CASSQDSQATGELFF
13,TRBV7-2,TRBJ1-2,CASSFTGNYGYTF
13,TRBV5-1,TRBJ2-5,CASRTGGKETQYF
15,TRBV29-1,TRBJ2-2,CSAGPGTGATGELFF
14,TRBV2,TRBJ2-2,CASTHEPQTGELFF
13,TRBV12-3/TRBV12-4,TRBJ1-2,CASRAGGDSGYTF